Below, 15 T cell receptor beta chains from the same sample are listed, as sequenced in a study of T cells in Graves' hyperthyroidism and ophthalmopathy. TCR beta CDR3 sequences were amplified from RNA transcripts. First-round RT-PCR targeting the TCR CDR3 was performed with the HTBI primer set. TCRdb reprocessed the multiplex PCR reads with MiXCR, giving one entry per CDR3 protein. The sample has a few hundred thousand distinct CDR3 sequences; approximately 15% are singletons. Sequenced: blood. These receptor sequences come from a woman under 40 with Graves' ophthalmopathy.

This clonotype was detected ten times or more. This rearrangement joins TRBV15 to TRBJ1-1; D uncertain. This CDR3 has 11 amino acids. The germline V gene has CDR1 LNHNV and CDR2 YYDKDF (reference sequence). Trimming cost V 6 bases and J 3 bases, with 5 bases left between them. The CDR3 coding sequence is TGTGCCACCAGGAGCTACACTGAAGCTTTCTTT. It specifies CATRSYTEAFF. Based on the CDR3 plus reference TRBV15 and TRBJ1-1, the full variable domain is DAMVIQNPRYQVTQFGKPVTLSCSQTLNHNVMYWYQQKSSQAPKLLFHYYDKDFNNEADTPDNFQSRRPNTSFCFLDIRSPGLGDTAMYLCATRSYTEAFFGQGTRLTVV.

In this sample, this clonotype turned up many times. The rearrangement links TRBV7-2 to TRBJ1-1; D uncertain. The length of the CDR3 is 13 residues. Germline V lookup: CDR1 SGHTA, CDR2 FQGNSA. Trimming took 4 bases from V and 2 from J, leaving 8 bases between them. The CDR3 protein is CASSYRGNTEAFF. CDR3 sequence (DNA): TGTGCCAGCAGCTACCGGGGAAACACTGAAGCTTTCTTT. The entire variable domain, with the rest obtained from reference TRBV7-2 and TRBJ1-1, is as follows: GAGVSQSPSNKVTEKGKDVELRCDPISGHTALYWYRQSLGQGLEFLIYFQGNSAPDKSGLPSDRFSAERTGGSVSTLTIQRTQQEDSAVYLCASSYRGNTEAFFGQGTRLTVV.

At least ten counts were recorded for this clonotype. The chain recombines TRBV7-2 with TRBJ2-7, with 8 bases identical to TRBD2. The V gene end was trimmed by 1 base and the J gene end by 6 bases; junction bases not matched to a gene: 11. The length of the CDR3 is 16 residues. Per the germline V gene, CDR1 is SGHTA and CDR2 is FQGNSA. The CDR3 spells CASSLGSGGGSLEQYF. The CDR3 DNA follows: TGTGCCAGCAGCTTAGGTTCCGGCGGGGGGAGTCTCGAGCAGTACTTC.

This clonotype was detected many times. The V gene is TRBV18, the J gene TRBJ2-3, with 7 bases identical to TRBD1. CDR3 length: 15 residues. Trimming removed 3 bases from V and 1 base from J; junction bases left unmatched: 4. The germline V gene has CDR1 KGHSH and CDR2 LQKENI. The DNA for the CDR3 is TGTGCCAGCTCACCGCGACAGGGAGGCACAGATACGCAGTATTTT. Amino acid sequence: CASSPRQGGTDTQYF. Full variable domain (remainder filled in from reference TRBV18 and TRBJ2-3): NAGVMQNPRHLVRRRGQEARLRCSPMKGHSHVYWYRQLPEEGLKFMVYLQKENIIDESGMPKERFSAEFPKEGPSILRIQQVVRGDSAAYFCASSPRQGGTDTQYFGPGTRLTVL.

This clonotype was recorded at least ten times. For the CDR3, the DNA is TGTGCCAGCAGCCTTTCCCCAGGGGTTCGGTATGGCTACACCTTC. Translating gives CASSLSPGVRYGYTF. The chain recombines TRBV3-1 with TRBJ1-2, with a tentative D call TRBD1 (6 bases). From germline, CDR1 is LGHDT and CDR2 YNNKEL (reference sequence). This CDR3 is built from 15 residues. V dropped 4 bases and J dropped 5 bases, with 17 bases sitting between them.

This clonotype was counted at least ten times. The V and J genes are TRBV20-1 and TRBJ1-1, with no clear D. The V end lost 3 bases, the J end lost 6 bases, and 14 bases lay between the germline ends. Germline values: CDR1 DFQATT, CDR2 SNEGSKA (reference sequence). There are 13 residues in the CDR3. This CDR3 reads CSARDGRVAEAFF. The CDR3 region has the DNA TGCAGTGCTAGGGACGGGAGGGTGGCTGAAGCTTTCTTT.

J is TRBJ2-2 and V is TRBV5-1, with 11 bases that match TRBD1. The CDR3 contains 16 residues. V shed 3 bases and J 6 bases; nucleotides not matched to a gene: 7. Germline-derived CDR1 and CDR2 are SGHRS and YFSETQ. The CDR3 sequence: CASSSGQGAQSGELFF. The CDR3 DNA sequence: TGCGCCAGCAGCTCAGGACAGGGGGCTCAATCCGGGGAGCTGTTTTTT.

This clonotype was seen many times. This sequence joins TRBV28 and TRBJ1-5; 10 bases map to TRBD1. The CDR3 covers 15 residues. Trimming took 10 bases from V and 6 from J; bases not matched to a gene: 12. CDR1 MDHEN and CDR2 SYDVKM come from the germline V gene. CDR3 loop: CATRPGTGAGQPQHF. In nucleotides, the CDR3 is TGTGCCACCAGACCCGGGACAGGGGCGGGTCAGCCCCAGCATTTT.

The chain has TRBV11-1 and TRBJ2-3; 14 bases align to TRBD2. Germline lookup yields CDR1 SGHAT and CDR2 FQDESV (reference sequence). The CDR3 consists of 17 residues. Germline trimming cut 5 bases from V and 5 bases from J; bases unmatched to any gene: 9. CDR3 residues: CASSERGLAGAKDTQYF. CDR3 nucleotide sequence: TGTGCCAGCAGCGAAAGGGGACTAGCGGGGGCGAAAGATACGCAGTATTTT.

Ten or more counts support this clonotype. The chain joins TRBV2 to TRBJ1-5; D remains unclear. V was shortened by 7 bases and J by 3 bases, with 19 bases between the two germline ends. Germline V gives CDR1 SNHLY, CDR2 FYNNEI. The CDR3 has 16 residues. As DNA, the CDR3 is TGTGCCAGCATGGGAGGAGACGGACGTTCCAATCAGCCCCAGCATTTT. It is translated as CASMGGDGRSNQPQHF.

This clonotype was observed many times. The V gene is TRBV20-1, the J gene TRBJ2-3, with TRBD2 matching over 7 bases. After removal of 0 bases from V and 8 bases from J, the junction contained 11 bases not matched to a gene. The CDR3 extends over 15 amino acids. The germline V gene encodes CDR1 DFQATT and CDR2 SNEGSKA (reference sequence). The CDR3 DNA follows: TGCAGTGCTAGAGAGGTGGGCAGCTGGGAGGGTACGCAGTATTTT. Translation: CSAREVGSWEGTQYF.

The sample holds a few counts of this clonotype. The chain uses TRBV6-1 and TRBJ1-5; D possibly corresponds to TRBD1 (5 bases). The CDR3 consists of 16 residues. The germline gives CDR1 MNHNS, CDR2 SASEGT. V was cut by 5 bases and J by 4 bases, with 18 bases left in between. CDR3 region: CASSLALPGLNQPQHF. The CDR3 DNA reads as TGTGCCAGCAGTTTGGCCCTCCCAGGGTTAAATCAGCCCCAGCATTTT.

This clonotype came up many times. The CDR3 sequence: CASSPGGAGNTIYF. CDR3 coding DNA: TGTGCCAGCAGTCCCGGCGGGGCGGGAAACACCATATATTTT. V is TRBV28 and J is TRBJ1-3; possibly TRBD1 for D (5 bases). The germline V gene has CDR1 MDHEN and CDR2 SYDVKM. This CDR3 spans 14 amino acids. The V and J ends lost 5 bases and 4 bases respectively, with 12 bases between them.

This clonotype was recorded many times. The chain joins TRBV6-1 to TRBJ2-5; possible D gene TRBD2, 5 bases. The germline V gene has CDR1 MNHNS and CDR2 SASEGT. CDR3 length: 14 amino acids. V was cut by 10 bases and J by 5 bases, with 20 bases left in between. The CDR3 region is CATSQRSGRETQYF. The DNA for the CDR3 is TGTGCCACCTCCCAAAGAAGCGGTCGGGAGACCCAGTACTTC.

This clonotype was counted only a few times. This rearrangement joins TRBV30 to TRBJ1-5; D possibly corresponds to TRBD1 (6 bases). The length of the CDR3 is 14 residues. Trimming took 0 bases from V and 7 from J, leaving 13 bases between them. Germline CDR1 GTSNPN, CDR2 SVGIG (reference sequence). CDR3 sequence: CAWSVGGLVQPQHF. CDR3 DNA sequence: TGTGCCTGGAGTGTGGGGGGCTTGGTGCAGCCCCAGCATTTT.